One and the same sample provided the 27 T cell receptor beta chains below, sequenced in a study of control samples from healthy donors and cancer patients. The assay was immunoSEQ multiplex PCR, and TCRdb's table has in-frame clones only and misses some. The data contain some 130,000 clones, about 87% of them singletons. Sequenced material: blood. The source of these receptors is a man in his forties in good health.

The rearrangement joins TRBV4-2 to TRBJ2-3; TRBD2 is a possible D gene (6 bases). CDR3 size: 16 residues. V was cut by 0 bases and J by 7 bases, with 17 bases left in between. Germline V gives CDR1 LGHNA, CDR2 YNFKEQ. The CDR3 sequence is CASSQEASDRPNTQYF. The CDR3 DNA reads as TGTGCCAGCAGCCAAGAGGCTAGCGATCGGCCCAATACGCAGTATTTT.

V is TRBV9 and J is TRBJ1-2; no reliable D call. Germline V lookup: CDR1 SGDLS, CDR2 YYNGEE. CDR3 length: 14 residues. With 3 bases removed from V and 3 bases from J, the gap between germline ends came to 12 bases. The DNA of the CDR3 is TGTGCCAGCAGCGACGACCCACAGTACTATGGCTACACCTTC. It specifies CASSDDPQYYGYTF. The full variable domain, completed using reference TRBV9 and TRBJ1-2, is DSGVTQTPKHLITATGQRVTLRCSPRSGDLSVYWYQQSLDQGLQFLIQYYNGEERAKGNILERFSAQQFPDLHSELNLSSLELGDSALYFCASSDDPQYYGYTFGSGTRLTVV.

The chain carries TRBV6-6 and TRBJ2-5, with D maybe TRBD1 (6 bases). Germline CDR1 is MNHNY and CDR2 is SVGAGI (reference sequence). The CDR3 has 15 amino acids. The V end was cut by 2 bases, the J end by 2 bases, with 12 bases between. The DNA of the CDR3 is TGTGCCAGCAGTTACGTAGGGGGTCAGCAAGAGACCCAGTACTTC. This codes for CASSYVGGQQETQYF.

This chain uses TRBV5-1 with TRBJ2-1; TRBD1 matches 11 bases. V gave up 3 bases and J gave up 7 bases; unmatched junction bases: 6. The CDR3 is made up of 15 amino acids. CDR1 and CDR2 (germline): SGHRS, YFSETQ. CDR3 protein: CASSSGTGGGNEQFF. The CDR3 DNA is TGCGCCAGCAGCTCGGGGACAGGGGGAGGAAATGAGCAGTTCTTC.

This chain uses TRBV5-1 with TRBJ2-7, with 9 bases matching TRBD1. The V and J ends lost 9 bases and 5 bases, in that order; junction bases with no gene match: 9. Per the germline V gene, CDR1 is SGHRS and CDR2 is YFSETQ. There are 13 residues in the CDR3. DNA for the CDR3: TGCGCCACCCAGGGGGACAGGGCCAACGAGCAGTACTTC. Translation: CATQGDRANEQYF.

V usage is TRBV6-6 and J usage is TRBJ1-6; TRBD1 matches 9 bases. Per germline, CDR1 MNHNY and CDR2 SVGAGI (reference sequence). V shed 6 bases, J shed 2 bases, and the junction held 5 bases outside the gene matches. There are 16 residues in the CDR3. The CDR3 DNA follows: TGTGCCAGCAGACAGGGGGCCCAGACCTATAATTCACCCCTCCACTTT. This translates into CASRQGAQTYNSPLHF.

The chain carries TRBV5-1 and TRBJ2-7, with TRBD1 identical over 7 bases. Germline values: CDR1 SGHRS, CDR2 YFSETQ. V was clipped by 0 bases and J by 5 bases; unmatched bases: 2. CDR3 length equals 13 residues. The CDR3 protein is CASSLGQGHEQYF. As DNA, the CDR3 is TGCGCCAGCAGCTTGGGACAGGGCCACGAGCAGTACTTC.

This CDR3 is CASRISGGGNNEQFF. CDR3 sequence (DNA): TGTGCCAGCAGAATCAGCGGGGGGGGAAACAATGAGCAGTTCTTC. V and J are TRBV14 and TRBJ2-1; 10 bases line up with TRBD2. V shed 6 bases and J 5 bases; nucleotides not matched to a gene: 7. CDR3 size: 15 residues. Looked up from germline, CDR1 is SGHDN and CDR2 is FVKESK.

The V gene is TRBV12-3 or TRBV12-4, the J gene TRBJ2-1, with D perhaps matching TRBD1 (5 bases). The CDR3 has 12 amino acids. V was trimmed by 7 bases and J by 10 bases, leaving 14 bases between them. CDR3 sequence: CASIPGSGEQFF. CDR3 DNA: TGTGCCAGCATTCCGGGCTCAGGGGAGCAGTTCTTC.

V usage is TRBV15 and J usage is TRBJ2-2; perhaps TRBD2 as D (6 bases). The germline gives CDR1 LNHNV, CDR2 YYDKDF (reference sequence). The V end lost 0 bases, the J end lost 1 base, and 9 bases lay between the germline ends. This CDR3 spans 16 amino acids. The CDR3 DNA reads as TGTGCCACCAGCAGAGAGCGGGGACGGAACACCGGGGAGCTGTTTTTT. It translates to CATSRERGRNTGELFF.

The chain employs TRBV24-1 and TRBJ1-1, with TRBD1 matching over 9 bases. This CDR3 has 15 residues. CDR1 and CDR2 (germline): KGHDR, SFDVKD. Trimming cost V 3 bases and J 4 bases; bases outside gene matches: 5. CDR3 nucleotide sequence: TGTGCCACCAGTGATGACAGGGGGGGAGGCACTGAAGCTTTCTTT. This translates into CATSDDRGGGTEAFF.

The V gene is TRBV7-9, the J gene TRBJ1-1; D is possibly TRBD1 (6 bases). Deletions cut 3 bases from V and 5 bases from J, with 13 bases between. The CDR3 runs to 14 residues. CDR1 is SEHNR, CDR2 FQNEAQ, per germline (reference sequence). The CDR3 coding sequence is TGTGCCAGCAGCTTGGGGCAGGGACATACTGAAGCTTTCTTT. Protein product: CASSLGQGHTEAFF.

This clone was detected only a few times. CDR3 in amino acids: CASSLGREAFF. CDR3 sequence (DNA): TGCGCCAGCAGCTTGGGCAGGGAAGCTTTCTTT. The J gene is TRBJ1-1, the V gene TRBV5-1; the D is unclear. V was clipped by 0 bases and J by 8 bases, with 5 bases between them. The CDR3 totals 11 residues. Germline V gene data show CDR1 as SGHRS and CDR2 as YFSETQ.

This clone showed up just once. The chain links TRBV4-3 to TRBJ2-7, with D perhaps matching TRBD1 (7 bases). The CDR3 totals 15 residues. The V gene's germline CDR1 is LGHNA and CDR2 YSLEER. Trimming removed 4 bases from V and 5 bases from J, with 18 bases in between. CDR3 region: CASSPVGGGIHEQYF. CDR3 nucleotide sequence: TGCGCCAGCAGCCCCGTAGGAGGGGGCATCCACGAGCAGTACTTC.

Points on this clone: A read error may produce the germline difference seen at one junction end. The sample carries other DNA sequences with the same CDR3. This chain joins TRBV30 and TRBJ1-2; 8 bases match TRBD1. The germline V gene encodes CDR1 GTSNPN and CDR2 SVGIG (reference sequence). CDR3 size: 12 residues. The CDR3 nucleotides read TGTGCCTGGAACAGGGGGAGGTATGGCTACACCTTT. Its translation is CAWNRGRYGYTF.

This clone was counted only a few times. J is TRBJ1-3 and V is TRBV3-1 (or the pseudogene TRBV3-2); maybe TRBD1 (5 bases). There are 15 residues in the CDR3. Germline V gives CDR1 LGHDT, CDR2 YNNKEL (reference sequence). Trimming shortened V by 1 base and J by 3 bases, and 10 bases separated the two germline ends. The CDR3 DNA sequence: TGTGCCAGCAGCCAAGTTCGGGACCGTGGAAACACCATATATTTT. Its translation: CASSQVRDRGNTIYF.

The V gene is TRBV5-1, the J gene TRBJ2-7; tentative D call: TRBD1 (6 bases). Germline CDR1 reads SGHRS; CDR2 reads YFSETQ. The V gene lost 4 bases and the J gene lost 0 bases, with 14 bases spanning the gap. The CDR3 loop spans 15 amino acids. The CDR3 nucleotides read TGCGCCAGCAGCGCGTCAGGGGTTTCCTCCTACGAGCAGTACTTC. Encoded protein: CASSASGVSSYEQYF.

This chain links TRBV12-2 with TRBJ1-2. TRBV12-2 is recorded as a pseudogene. The CDR3 loop spans 16 amino acids. The CDR3 DNA is TGTGCAAGTCGCTTCAGAACCCCTATTTATAACTATGGCTACACCTTC. It translates to CASRFRTPIYNYGYTF.

The chain uses TRBV19 and TRBJ1-1; a weak D match, TRBD1 (5 bases). V was clipped by 4 bases and J by 4 bases, with 7 bases between them. There are 12 residues in the CDR3. The germline V gene has CDR1 LNHDA and CDR2 SQIVND (reference sequence). The CDR3 sequence: CASSKRGTEAFF. CDR3 DNA: TGTGCCAGTAGTAAGAGGGGCACTGAAGCTTTCTTT. The full variable domain, rest sourced from reference TRBV19 and TRBJ1-1, is DGGITQSPKYLFRKEGQNVTLSCEQNLNHDAMYWYRQDPGQGLRLIYYSQIVNDFQKGDIAEGYSVSREKKESFPLTVTSAQKNPTAFYLCASSKRGTEAFFGQGTRLTVV.

The chain couples TRBV2 to TRBJ1-4; D gene unclear. Deletions cut 9 bases from V and 7 bases from J, with 15 bases between. Germline V gene lookup returns CDR1 SNHLY and CDR2 FYNNEI. The CDR3 is made up of 13 amino acids. CDR3 sequence (DNA): TGTGCCAGTAGACGGGCCCCGACTGAAAAACTGTTTTTT. Translation gives CASRRAPTEKLFF.

The V and J genes are TRBV19 and TRBJ2-7; no reliable D call. Germline V CDR1 and CDR2: LNHDA, SQIVND (reference sequence). V was clipped by 3 bases and J by 2 bases, with 8 bases between them. CDR3 length: 13 residues. DNA for the CDR3: TGTGCCAGTAGTATGTGGCAGACCTACGAGCAGTACTTC. It is translated as CASSMWQTYEQYF.

This clone was counted between two and nine times. This chain joins TRBV18 and TRBJ1-2; unclear D gene. From germline, CDR1 is KGHSH and CDR2 LQKENI. The CDR3 length is 14 residues. V was pared by 1 base and J by 5 bases, with 11 bases between. This chain's CDR3 is CASSPRDAPYGYTF. Written as DNA, the CDR3 is TGTGCCAGCTCACCACGGGATGCCCCTTATGGCTACACCTTC.

The chain carries TRBV30 and TRBJ1-1; 7 positions agree with TRBD1. The V gene's germline CDR1 is GTSNPN and CDR2 SVGIG (reference sequence). V dropped 2 bases and J dropped 8; count of bases not matched to a gene: 8. The CDR3 is 13 residues long. Here the CDR3 DNA reads TGTGCCTGGAGTACTCTGGGACAGTCAGAAGCTTTCTTT. Its translation: CAWSTLGQSEAFF. The full variable domain, rest sourced from reference TRBV30 and TRBJ1-1, is SQTIHQWPATLVQPVGSPLSLECTVEGTSNPNLYWYRQAAGRGLQLLFYSVGIGQISSEVPQNLSASRPQDRQFILSSKKLLLSDSGFYLCAWSTLGQSEAFFGQGTRLTVV.

This clone has a handful of counts. The V call is TRBV6-6, the J call TRBJ1-5, with no clear D. V lost 9 bases to trimming and J lost 4 bases, with 10 bases between them. CDR1 MNHNY and CDR2 SVGAGI come from the germline V gene (reference sequence). This CDR3 has 12 residues. Here the CDR3 reads CASRVPNQPQHF. The CDR3, as DNA: TGTGCCAGTCGAGTCCCTAATCAGCCCCAGCATTTT.

This clone was counted only a few times. The chain combines TRBV21-1 with TRBJ1-1; the table's D call of TRBD1 was not tested on the DNA. TRBV21-1 is flagged as a pseudogene. The CDR3 contains 12 residues. DNA of the CDR3: TGTGCCAGCAGCAGAAACAGGGGGAAAGCTTTCTTT. Amino acids: CASSRNRGKAFF.

This chain connects TRBV6-6 to TRBJ2-7; maybe TRBD1 (6 bases). The germline V gene has CDR1 MNHNY and CDR2 SVGAGI (reference sequence). CDR3 length: 15 amino acids. V lost 2 bases to trimming and J lost 0 bases, with 11 bases between them. CDR3 sequence reads: CASSYTTGDSYEQYF. CDR3 in DNA: TGTGCCAGCAGTTACACGACAGGAGACTCCTACGAGCAGTACTTC.

V usage is TRBV25-1 and J usage is TRBJ1-1, with TRBD1 as a possible D gene (6 bases). V lost 1 base and J lost 7, with 13 bases in between. CDR1 is MGHDK, CDR2 SYGVNS, per germline. The CDR3 runs 14 residues. CDR3 in amino acids: CASSESIQGHEAFF. The DNA of the CDR3 is TGTGCCAGCAGTGAATCTATACAGGGCCATGAAGCTTTCTTT.